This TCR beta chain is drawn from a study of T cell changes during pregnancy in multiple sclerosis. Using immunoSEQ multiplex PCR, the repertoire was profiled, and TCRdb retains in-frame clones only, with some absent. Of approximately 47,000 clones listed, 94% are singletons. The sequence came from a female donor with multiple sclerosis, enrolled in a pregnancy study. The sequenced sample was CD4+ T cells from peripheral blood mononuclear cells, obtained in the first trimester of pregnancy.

CDR3 amino acids: CASSDKLAKNIQYF. CDR3 DNA: TGTGCCAGCAGTGACAAACTAGCCAAAAACATTCAGTACTTC. The chain employs TRBV2 and TRBJ2-4; D is undetermined. V was shortened by 3 bases and J by 0 bases, with 6 bases between the two germline ends. This CDR3 contains 14 residues. Germline V gives CDR1 SNHLY, CDR2 FYNNEI.